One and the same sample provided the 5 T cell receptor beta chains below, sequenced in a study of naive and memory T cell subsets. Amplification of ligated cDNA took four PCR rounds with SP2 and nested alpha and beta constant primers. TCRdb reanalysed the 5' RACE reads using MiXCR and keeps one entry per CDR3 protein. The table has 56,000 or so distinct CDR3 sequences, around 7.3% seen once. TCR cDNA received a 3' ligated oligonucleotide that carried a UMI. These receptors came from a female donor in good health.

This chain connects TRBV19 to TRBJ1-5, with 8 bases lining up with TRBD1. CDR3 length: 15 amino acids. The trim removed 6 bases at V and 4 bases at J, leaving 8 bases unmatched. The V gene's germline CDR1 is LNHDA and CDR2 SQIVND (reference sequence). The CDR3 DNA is TGTGCCAGTAGGGACAGGGTTAGGGAAAATCAGCCCCAGCATTTT. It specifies CASRDRVRENQPQHF.

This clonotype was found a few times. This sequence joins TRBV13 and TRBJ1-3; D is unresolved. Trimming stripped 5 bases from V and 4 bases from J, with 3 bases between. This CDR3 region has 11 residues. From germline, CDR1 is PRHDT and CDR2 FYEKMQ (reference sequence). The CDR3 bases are TGTGCCAGCAGCGGCGGAAACACCATATATTTT. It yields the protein CASSGGNTIYF.

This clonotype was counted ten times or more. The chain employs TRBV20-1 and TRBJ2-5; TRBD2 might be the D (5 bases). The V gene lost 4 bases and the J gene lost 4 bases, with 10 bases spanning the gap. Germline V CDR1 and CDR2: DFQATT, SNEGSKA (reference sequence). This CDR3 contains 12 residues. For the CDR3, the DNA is TGCAGTGCTATATACGAGGGAGAGACCCAGTACTTC. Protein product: CSAIYEGETQYF.

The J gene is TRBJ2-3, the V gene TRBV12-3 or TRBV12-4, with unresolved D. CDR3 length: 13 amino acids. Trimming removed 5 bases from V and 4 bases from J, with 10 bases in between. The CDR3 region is CASSKSNADTQYF. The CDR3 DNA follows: TGTGCCAGCAGTAAGAGTAACGCAGATACGCAGTATTTT.

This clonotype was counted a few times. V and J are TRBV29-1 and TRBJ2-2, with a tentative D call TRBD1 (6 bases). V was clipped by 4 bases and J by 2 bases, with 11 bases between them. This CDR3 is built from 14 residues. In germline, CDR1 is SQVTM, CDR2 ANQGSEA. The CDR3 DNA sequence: TGCAGCGTTGGCCGGACAGACAACACCGGGGAGCTGTTTTTT. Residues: CSVGRTDNTGELFF.